This T cell receptor beta chain was sequenced for a study of cytotoxic CD8 clonotypes in ibrutinib-treated CLL. Findings of the study overall: Researchers report that baseline clonality outpaced age-matched healthy donors and tracked circulating CD8+ T-cell counts.

Method: immunoSEQ multiplex PCR; TCRdb's copy keeps in-frame clones and lacks some. The sample carries 110,000 to 150,000 clones, about 70% recorded once. V lost 0 bases and J lost 4, with 9 bases in between. The CDR3 covers 14 residues. Germline V CDR1 and CDR2: LGHNA, YNFKEQ. This clone has only one observation. Its specificity is unknown. The chain carries TRBV4-2 and TRBJ2-5; D ambiguous. This material consisted of PBMCs, taken after 24 months of ibrutinib treatment. This receptor was taken from a human donor with chronic lymphocytic leukemia. The DNA of the CDR3 is TGTGCCAGCAGCCAAGATGAGTGGGGAGAGACCCAGTACTTC. Protein: CASSQDEWGETQYF.